The 14 T cell receptor beta chains reported below all come from one sample, sequenced in a study of shared clonotypes between healthy human individuals. Using immunoSEQ multiplex PCR, the repertoire was profiled, and TCRdb retains in-frame clones only, with some absent. In the table there are about 460,000 clones, roughly four fifths of which are singletons. The material sequenced was PBMCs. Every receptor here comes from a woman aged 40 to 49 in good health. Some clones in this sample may be carry-over from other donors' samples.

As concerns this clone: This likely stems from a read error, as it lies one base from a far larger clone. The rearrangement links TRBV15 to TRBJ2-3, with D unresolved. CDR3 length: 15 residues. Between the trimmed V and J ends, which lost 3 bases and 0 bases, there was a span of 10 bases. Looked up from germline, CDR1 is LNHNV and CDR2 is YYDKDF (reference sequence). The CDR3 is CATSSREASTDTQYF. CDR3 nucleotide sequence: TGTGCCACCAGCAGCCGAGAGGCTAGCACAGATACGCAGTATTTT.

V gene TRBV30 combines with J gene TRBJ1-1; D might be TRBD1 (6 bases). The CDR3 is made up of 14 amino acids. The germline V gene has CDR1 GTSNPN and CDR2 SVGIG (reference sequence). V lost 4 bases and J lost 0, with 12 bases in between. This CDR3 reads CAWTPDRLNTEAFF. In DNA form, the CDR3 reads TGTGCCTGGACCCCTGACAGGCTGAACACTGAAGCTTTCTTT.

Points on this clone: A read error is the likely source, as a far larger clone sits one nucleotide away. The chain uses TRBV7-9 and TRBJ2-7; TRBD1 or TRBD2 may be the D gene (7 bases each). Trimming took off 8 bases at V and 0 bases at J, with 20 bases between the two ends. Germline CDR1 and CDR2: SEHNR and FQNEAQ (reference sequence). This CDR3 has 16 residues. CDR3 sequence: CASGRGGTADSYEQYF. Written as DNA, the CDR3 is TGTGCCAGCGGCCGGGGAGGGACAGCGGACTCCTACGAGCAGTACTTC.

The chain recombines TRBV5-1 with TRBJ2-5; perhaps TRBD1 as D (6 bases). This CDR3 spans 15 amino acids. Germline V CDR1 and CDR2: SGHRS, YFSETQ. The V end lost 2 bases, the J end lost 3 bases, and 14 bases lay between the germline ends. In DNA, the CDR3 is TGCGCCAGCAGCTTTGTGACAGGCGGTGAAGAGACCCAGTACTTC. Encoded protein: CASSFVTGGEETQYF. The variable domain in full, completed from reference TRBV5-1 and TRBJ2-5, reads KAGVTQTPRYLIKTRGQQVTLSCSPISGHRSVSWYQQTPGQGLQFLFEYFSETQRNKGNFPGRFSGRQFSNSRSEMNVSTLELGDSALYLCASSFVTGGEETQYFGPGTRLLVL.

V and J are TRBV28 and TRBJ1-1; D remains ambiguous. The germline V gene has CDR1 MDHEN and CDR2 SYDVKM. The germline V and J ends were trimmed by 4 bases and 1 base, with 10 bases remaining between them. CDR3 length: 14 amino acids. The CDR3 DNA sequence: TGTGCCAGCAGTTCCGCAAACAGGAACACTGAAGCTTTCTTT. It translates to CASSSANRNTEAFF.

Remarks on this clone: A far larger clone is just one base off, so this is likely a read error. CDR3 in amino acids: CAWDTAGAGELFF. The CDR3 region has the DNA TGTGCCTGGGACACCGCCGGCGCCGGGGAGCTGTTTTTT. The genes are TRBV30 and TRBJ2-2; D gene uncertain. Germline loops: CDR1 GTSNPN, CDR2 SVGIG (reference sequence). V lost 5 bases and J lost 6, with 13 bases in between. The CDR3 consists of 13 residues.

The rearrangement uses TRBV5-1 and TRBJ2-7, with D perhaps matching TRBD1 (6 bases). Per the germline V gene, CDR1 is SGHRS and CDR2 is YFSETQ. V was trimmed by 1 base and J by 6 bases, leaving 11 bases between them. The CDR3 covers 13 residues. The CDR3 is CASSLLQGSEQYF. CDR3 coding DNA: TGCGCCAGCAGCTTGTTACAGGGATCCGAGCAGTACTTC.

The rearrangement links TRBV7-9 to TRBJ1-5; 7 bases match TRBD1. V lost 5 bases, J lost 6 bases, and 16 bases stayed unmatched. The germline V gene encodes CDR1 SEHNR and CDR2 FQNEAQ (reference sequence). The CDR3 extends over 17 amino acids. The CDR3 loop reads CASSQGPSNRGSQPQHF. The CDR3 DNA is TGTGCCAGCAGCCAAGGACCTTCGAACAGGGGAAGTCAGCCCCAGCATTTT.

The chain joins TRBV4-1 to TRBJ2-7; TRBD2 agrees at 15 bases. Germline CDR1 and CDR2: MGHRA and YSYEKL. The CDR3 runs to 16 residues. Losses at the gene ends were 0 bases for V and 4 bases for J; bases not matched to a gene: 1. The CDR3 loop is CASSQEGTSGRYEQYF. The CDR3 DNA reads as TGCGCCAGCAGCCAAGAGGGGACTAGCGGGAGGTACGAGCAGTACTTC.

The chain has TRBV4-3 and TRBJ2-5; D is undetermined. The CDR3 has 14 amino acids. Looked up from germline, CDR1 is LGHNA and CDR2 is YSLEER. The V end lost 3 bases, the J end lost 5 bases, and 13 bases lay between the germline ends. The CDR3 DNA is TGCGCCAGCAGCCATGGCAGGAGTGGGGAGACCCAGTACTTC. Translated, it gives CASSHGRSGETQYF.

This clone was recorded at least ten times. V usage is TRBV5-1 and J usage is TRBJ2-7, with D possibly TRBD2 on 5 matching bases. This CDR3 region has 14 residues. Looked up from germline, CDR1 is SGHRS and CDR2 is YFSETQ. Trimming removed 2 bases at V and 7 bases at J, with 16 bases between. The chain's CDR3 is CASSFQAGSGEQYF. CDR3 DNA: TGCGCCAGCAGCTTCCAGGCCGGGTCGGGGGAGCAGTACTTC.

The V gene is TRBV4-2, the J gene TRBJ1-5; 8 bases agree with TRBD1. CDR3 length: 15 residues. Germline trimming cut 0 bases from V and 4 bases from J; bases unmatched to any gene: 2. Per the germline V gene, CDR1 is LGHNA and CDR2 is YNFKEQ. CDR3 region: CASSQDRQGNQPQHF. CDR3 DNA: TGTGCCAGCAGCCAAGATCGACAGGGGAATCAGCCCCAGCATTTT.

In DNA form, the CDR3 reads TGCGCCACGGACAGCCCTGGGGAGACCCAGTACTTC. Translating it yields CATDSPGETQYF. This chain connects TRBV10-2 to TRBJ2-5, with D perhaps matching TRBD1 (6 bases). V shed 10 bases and J shed 5 bases, with 14 bases lying between them. CDR1 is WSHSY and CDR2 is SAAADI in the germline V gene. CDR3 length equals 12 residues.

V usage is TRBV7-2 and J usage is TRBJ1-1; D is perhaps TRBD1 (6 bases). Between the trimmed V and J ends, which lost 3 bases and 4 bases, there was a span of 9 bases. The CDR3 has 13 residues. Germline-derived CDR1 and CDR2 are SGHTA and FQGNSA. CDR3 nucleotides: TGTGCCAGCAGCTTCAAAGGGGGCACTGAAGCTTTCTTT. The encoded protein is CASSFKGGTEAFF. The whole variable domain, remainder taken from reference TRBV7-2 and TRBJ1-1, is GAGVSQSPSNKVTEKGKDVELRCDPISGHTALYWYRQSLGQGLEFLIYFQGNSAPDKSGLPSDRFSAERTGGSVSTLTIQRTQQEDSAVYLCASSFKGGTEAFFGQGTRLTVV.